This TCR beta chain was sequenced for a study of OX40 agonist ivuxolimab in advanced cancers. In the study overall: The drug used for patients, ivuxolimab, was an agonistic anti-OX40 (CD134) antibody. Patients were infused with ivuxolimab every 2 weeks at 0.01 to 10 mg/kg. In three patients, partial responses were observed, one with hepatocellular carcinoma and two with cutaneous melanoma.

Trimming pared 5 bases from V and 10 bases from J, leaving 21 bases between. The CDR3 length is 15 residues. Germline V lookup: CDR1 PRHDT, CDR2 FYEKMQ (reference sequence). Clones were read by immunoSEQ multiplex PCR, and TCRdb kept only the in-frame ones, dropping some. The repertoire holds more than 40,000 clones, with over 75% as singletons. This clone was seen once. Cycle 7 day 1, cycle 4 day 1, and baseline were the timepoints at which blood was sampled. The chain couples TRBV13 to TRBJ2-1; D may correspond to TRBD1 or TRBD2 (5 bases each). This specimen was CD4+ or CD8+ T cells sorted from blood, taken in a trial of the OX40 agonist ivuxolimab. The clonotype comes from an adult with an advanced solid tumor such as melanoma, head and neck, liver or kidney cancer. The CDR3 bases are TGTGCCAGCAGCCACGGACTCATGGGGGTTTGGGAGCAGTTCTTC. This gives the protein CASSHGLMGVWEQFF.